These T cell receptor beta chains were read from a single sample in a study of shared clonotypes between healthy human individuals. Sequenced by immunoSEQ multiplex PCR; TCRdb stores in-frame clones only, minus some. The profile covers over a million clones, with about 77% appearing a single time and nearly 1.5% taken by the ten largest. The sample was memory CD4+ T cells sorted from blood. These receptor sequences come from a young man in good health. Both conserved end residues are part of each CDR3. Fields, in order: J gene, clone size, D gene, V gene, CDR3 protein, CDR3 DNA. A D gene is named only where the DNA matches it firmly. Rows give clone size only sometimes, using once, few, many, or a class for an expanded clone.

J: TRBJ1-1
size: NA
D: NA
V: TRBV6-1
CDR3: CASSAYSAGRTEAFF
DNA: TGTGCCAGCAGTGCTTATTCTGCAGGGCGAACTGAAGCTTTCTTT

J: TRBJ2-5
size: NA
D: TRBD1
V: TRBV11-3
CDR3: CASSLGTGATQETQYF
DNA: TGTGCCAGCAGCTTAGGTACAGGGGCGACCCAAGAGACCCAGTACTTC

J: TRBJ2-7
size: NA
D: NA
V: TRBV9
CDR3: CASSVGIESREQYF
DNA: TGTGCCAGCAGCGTAGGAATAGAGTCTCGCGAGCAGTACTTC

J: TRBJ2-7
size: NA
D: NA
V: TRBV10-2
CDR3: CASSEMYREQYF
DNA: TGCGCCAGCAGTGAAATGTACCGCGAGCAGTACTTC

J: TRBJ2-7
size: NA
D: NA
V: TRBV30
CDR3: CAWSRNNHEQYF
DNA: TGTGCCTGGAGTCGGAACAACCACGAGCAGTACTTC

J: TRBJ2-2
size: NA
D: NA
V: TRBV30
CDR3: CAWSVGTGGTGELFF
DNA: TGTGCCTGGAGTGTAGGGACTGGGGGAACCGGGGAGCTGTTTTTT

J: TRBJ1-6
size: NA
D: TRBD1
V: TRBV2
CDR3: CAGGTDREGNSPLHF
DNA: TGTGCCGGGGGCACTGACAGGGAGGGTAATTCACCCCTCCACTTT

J: TRBJ1-2
size: NA
D: NA
V: TRBV7-2
CDR3: CASSGDSWGLTECTF
DNA: TGTGCCAGCAGCGGCGACAGCTGGGGGTTGACGGAGTGCACCTTC

J: TRBJ2-2
size: NA
D: NA
V: TRBV14
CDR3: CASSALSGVMTGELFF
DNA: TGTGCCAGCAGCGCTCTGAGTGGAGTGATGACCGGGGAGCTGTTTTTT

J: TRBJ1-5
size: NA
D: NA
V: TRBV19
CDR3: CASSYRVFSNQPQHF
DNA: TGTGCCAGTAGTTATCGAGTTTTTAGCAATCAGCCCCAGCATTTT

J: TRBJ2-5
size: NA
D: NA
V: TRBV9
CDR3: CASSVNSGETQYF
DNA: TGTGCCAGCAGCGTAAACTCAGGGGAGACCCAGTACTTC

J: TRBJ2-5
size: NA
D: TRBD1
V: TRBV5-6
CDR3: CASSFGDRVNEQYF
DNA: TGTGCCAGCAGCTTTGGAGACAGGGTTAATGAGCAGTACTTC

J: TRBJ2-7
size: NA
D: NA
V: TRBV2
CDR3: CASSEAWVEDEQYF
DNA: TGTGCCAGCAGTGAAGCCTGGGTTGAGGACGAGCAGTACTTC

J: TRBJ1-6
size: NA
D: NA
V: TRBV5-6
CDR3: CASSKLSSKVSYNSPLHF
DNA: TGTGCCAGCAGCAAACTAAGCAGCAAAGTCTCCTATAATTCACCCCTCCACTTT

J: TRBJ2-1
size: NA
D: NA
V: TRBV5-1
CDR3: CASSPRVAVLNEQFF
DNA: TGCGCCAGCAGCCCCCGGGTAGCGGTATTGAATGAGCAGTTCTTC

J: TRBJ2-3
size: few
D: TRBD1
V: TRBV11-3
CDR3: CASSPGGQGSTDTQYF
DNA: TGTGCCAGCAGCCCTGGAGGACAGGGCAGCACAGATACGCAGTATTTT

J: TRBJ2-7
size: NA
D: TRBD1
V: TRBV18
CDR3: CASSPSGTGGAGQYF
DNA: TGTGCCAGCTCACCCTCCGGGACAGGGGGCGCTGGGCAGTACTTC

J: TRBJ1-1
size: NA
D: NA
V: TRBV19
CDR3: CASNSQDEAFF
DNA: TGTGCCAGTAATAGCCAAGATGAAGCTTTCTTT

J: TRBJ1-1
size: NA
D: TRBD1
V: TRBV7-9
CDR3: CASSSFDRANTEAFF
DNA: TGTGCCAGCAGCTCCTTTGACAGGGCGAACACTGAAGCTTTCTTT

J: TRBJ2-7
size: many
D: NA
V: TRBV15
CDR3: CATSRGQVTNEQYF
DNA: TGTGCCACCAGCAGAGGACAGGTGACGAACGAGCAGTACTTC

J: TRBJ2-7
size: NA
D: TRBD1
V: TRBV7-9
CDR3: CASSFYGTAPNSYEQYF
DNA: TGTGCCAGCAGCTTCTACGGGACAGCCCCCAACTCCTACGAGCAGTACTTC

J: TRBJ1-5
size: NA
D: NA
V: TRBV10-1
CDR3: CASSGGVDQPQHF
DNA: TGCGCCAGCAGTGGAGGGGTGGATCAGCCCCAGCATTTT

J: TRBJ2-7
size: NA
D: NA
V: TRBV7-9
CDR3: CASSRDEGSEQYF
DNA: TGTGCCAGCAGCCGCGACGAGGGGAGCGAGCAGTACTTC

J: TRBJ2-7
size: NA
D: NA
V: TRBV27
CDR3: CALPPYEQYF
DNA: TGTGCCCTACCCCCGTACGAGCAGTACTTC